This record looks at one T cell receptor (beta chain) sequence and its context. The antigen remains undetermined. The source of the sample is a study of blood T cells in healthy people across ages. Study-wide context: Template switching recovered approximately one barcoded beta molecule for every two T cells. Overall study results and limits: Both naive CD4+ cell counts and diversity were greater in long-lived donors than in aged donors. Without sorted subsets, naive and antigen-experienced compartments could not be conclusively compared.

This CDR3 has 14 residues. Trimming removed 6 bases from V and 7 bases from J; junction bases left unmatched: 9. Germline lookup yields CDR1 SGHTA and CDR2 FQGNSA. For the second PCR, which ran for 7 to 11 cycles, a sample-barcoded 5' primer and a J-beta primer mix were used. TCRdb fed the 5' RACE reads into MiXCR, producing one record per CDR3 protein. The sample has some 1.1 million distinct CDR3 sequences; more than 30% are singletons. This receptor was obtained from a man between 18 and 35 years old in good health. Sequenced: blood. This sequence joins TRBV7-2 and TRBJ2-1; 7 positions agree with TRBD1. The CDR3 protein is CASSWGQTGNEQFF. Here the CDR3 DNA reads TGTGCCAGCAGTTGGGGACAGACTGGGAATGAGCAGTTCTTC.